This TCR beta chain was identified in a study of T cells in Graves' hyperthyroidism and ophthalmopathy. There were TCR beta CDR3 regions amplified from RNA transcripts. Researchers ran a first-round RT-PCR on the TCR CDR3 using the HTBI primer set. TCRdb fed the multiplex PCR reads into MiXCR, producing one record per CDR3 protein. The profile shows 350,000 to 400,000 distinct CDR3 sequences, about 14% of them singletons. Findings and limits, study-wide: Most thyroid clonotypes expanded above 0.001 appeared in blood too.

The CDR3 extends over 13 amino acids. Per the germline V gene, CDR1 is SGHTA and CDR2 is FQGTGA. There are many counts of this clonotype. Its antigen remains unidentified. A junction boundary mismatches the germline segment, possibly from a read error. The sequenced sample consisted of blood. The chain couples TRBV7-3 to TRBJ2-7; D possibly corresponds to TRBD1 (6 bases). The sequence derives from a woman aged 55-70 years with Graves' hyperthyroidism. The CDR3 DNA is TGTGCCAGCAGCCTAACAGGGTCCCACGAGCAGTACTTC. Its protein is CASSLTGSHEQYF.